This T cell receptor beta chain was captured by sequencing in a study of persistence of HIV-infected CD4 T cells. Germline V gene lookup returns CDR1 MDHEN and CDR2 SYDVKM. Deletions cut 4 bases from V and 2 bases from J, with 4 bases between. The CDR3 is 12 residues long. Study conclusions and caveats: TCRbeta richness was lower in CMV- and Gag-responding cells than in anti-CD3/anti-CD28-responding cells.

Cells were stimulated with CMV-infected fibroblast lysates at 8 to 10 ug/mL. Sorting of responding CD4+ T cells relied on upregulated CD40 ligand together with CD69. The immunoSEQ assay was version 4, run in survey mode. Here immunoSEQ multiplex PCR was the method, and the copy in TCRdb shows in-frame clones only, minus some. The sample contains some 21,000 clones, approximately 80% of which appear only once. As for this clone: Its target is unknown.

Here the sequenced sample was CD4+ T cells sorted from PBMCs after approximately 19-hour stimulation, taken from a patient who received antiretroviral therapy. The V and J genes are TRBV28 and TRBJ2-3, with unresolved D. The clonotype comes from an adult man with HIV who was CMV-seropositive. In nucleotides, the CDR3 is TGTGCCAGCAGTTCCCACACAGATACGCAGTATTTT. This sequence encodes CASSSHTDTQYF.